This TCR beta chain came from a study of PD-1 blockade in classical Hodgkin lymphoma. Trimming removed 4 bases at V and 7 bases at J, with 13 bases between. CDR3 length: 13 amino acids. Germline CDR1 reads SNHLY; CDR2 reads FYNNEI. Time point indicated: newly diagnosed, previously untreated cHL patient sample. TCRdb's copy holds only in-frame clones and misses some; the assay was immunoSEQ multiplex PCR. Found here are 70,000 or so clones, 93% of them singletons; the top ten hold about 2.8%. The sequencing input was peripheral blood mononuclear cells (PBMCs). The sequence came from a human donor with classical Hodgkin lymphoma. This chain links TRBV2 with TRBJ2-5; a weak D match, TRBD2 (5 bases). CDR3 amino acids: CASSAGRSGTQYF. CDR3 in DNA: TGTGCCAGCAGTGCGGGAAGATCAGGGACCCAGTACTTC.